Below, 25 T cell receptor beta chains from the same sample are listed, as sequenced in a study of identical twins. TCRdb redid the calling of the 5' RACE reads with MiXCR, one entry per CDR3 protein. The sample shows under 450,000 distinct CDR3 sequences, about 18% of them seen only once. The sample comprised naive T cells sorted from blood. The receptors here all came from a man in his fifties in good health.

This chain connects TRBV29-1 to TRBJ2-7; D is perhaps TRBD1 (6 bases). The germline gives CDR1 SQVTM, CDR2 ANQGSEA. The V and J ends lost 3 bases and 5 bases respectively, with 11 bases between them. The CDR3 runs to 12 residues. The DNA for the CDR3 is TGCAGCGTTGACGCAGGGGCCCACGAGCAGTACTTC. It encodes CSVDAGAHEQYF.

This clonotype was seen ten or more times. The chain couples TRBV5-5 to TRBJ2-7, with D unresolved. Deletions cut 4 bases from V and 5 bases from J, with 10 bases between. The CDR3 consists of 12 residues. The germline CDR1 and CDR2 sequences are SGHKS and YYEKEE (reference sequence). CDR3 amino acids: CASSIDMHEQYF. CDR3 nucleotides: TGTGCCAGCAGCATCGACATGCACGAGCAGTACTTC.

The gene calls are TRBV11-1 and TRBJ2-7; D might be TRBD1 (5 bases). The ends were cut back, 1 base at V and 5 bases at J, with 12 bases in the middle. From germline, CDR1 is SGHAT and CDR2 FQDESV (reference sequence). The CDR3 contains 14 residues. CDR3 nucleotides: TGTGCCAGCAGCTTAGACCAGGGATGGAACGAGCAGTACTTC. It is translated as CASSLDQGWNEQYF.

The sample holds many counts of this clonotype. The chain combines TRBV5-5 with TRBJ1-5; D is undetermined. V lost 7 bases and J 2 bases, leaving 10 bases between the germline ends. The CDR3 runs 13 residues. The germline V gene encodes CDR1 SGHKS and CDR2 YYEKEE (reference sequence). This CDR3 reads CASREWGNQPQHF. CDR3 nucleotide sequence: TGTGCCAGCCGGGAGTGGGGCAATCAGCCCCAGCATTTT.

The rearrangement uses TRBV3-1 and TRBJ2-2; 12 bases agree with TRBD2. The CDR3 is made up of 17 amino acids. The trim removed 5 bases at V and 1 base at J, leaving 5 bases unmatched. Germline CDR1 and CDR2: LGHDT and YNNKEL (reference sequence). The CDR3 DNA reads TGTGCCAGCAGCACTGTACTAGCGGGAGGGAACACCGGGGAGCTGTTTTTT. Its translation: CASSTVLAGGNTGELFF.

This chain connects TRBV5-4 to TRBJ2-2, with TRBD2 as a possible D gene (6 bases). The CDR3 covers 17 residues. Germline V gene lookup returns CDR1 SGHNT and CDR2 YYREEE (reference sequence). The ends were cut back, 5 bases at V and 4 bases at J, with 21 bases in the middle. Written as DNA, the CDR3 is TGTGCCAGCAGTGGAGCCTTATCCGGGAGCCTCACCGGGGAGCTGTTTTTT. Protein: CASSGALSGSLTGELFF.

The sample holds a few counts of this clonotype. This chain uses TRBV7-8 with TRBJ2-7; TRBD1 might be the D (7 bases). This CDR3 is 15 amino acids long. V lost 5 bases and J lost 2, with 16 bases in between. CDR1 is SGHVS, CDR2 FQNEAQ, per germline. Here the CDR3 reads CASSQRGTAPYEQYF. The CDR3 DNA reads as TGTGCCAGCAGCCAACGGGGGACAGCTCCCTACGAGCAGTACTTC.

V gene TRBV7-9 combines with J gene TRBJ2-1, with TRBD1 as a possible D gene (6 bases). This CDR3 is built from 14 residues. Germline V gives CDR1 SEHNR, CDR2 FQNEAQ (reference sequence). Deletions cut 8 bases from V and 2 bases from J, with 13 bases between. This CDR3 is CASLGQPAYNEQFF. The CDR3 DNA follows: TGTGCCAGCTTAGGACAGCCAGCCTACAATGAGCAGTTCTTC.

This chain uses TRBV5-1 with TRBJ1-2; TRBD1 matches at 7 bases. The length of the CDR3 is 15 residues. The germline V gene has CDR1 SGHRS and CDR2 YFSETQ. The ends lost 3 bases at V and 1 base at J; junction bases unmatched: 6. Here the CDR3 reads CASSSRQGYNYGYTF. The CDR3 DNA reads as TGCGCCAGCAGCTCAAGACAGGGCTATAACTATGGCTACACCTTC.

CDR3 DNA: TGTGCCAGTAGTATTGGACTGGGGAACCACGAGCAGTACTTC. This gives the protein CASSIGLGNHEQYF. This chain links TRBV19 with TRBJ2-7, with a tentative D call TRBD2 (5 bases). Germline CDR1 LNHDA, CDR2 SQIVND (reference sequence). This CDR3 is built from 14 residues. Trimming stripped 3 bases from V and 5 bases from J, with 14 bases between.

This clonotype was counted many times. This chain connects TRBV12-3 or TRBV12-4 to TRBJ2-7; 7 bases are shared with TRBD1. The CDR3 is made up of 13 amino acids. V was pared by 5 bases and J by 3 bases, with 4 bases of the junction left unmatched. This CDR3 reads CASSPGTVYEQYF. DNA of the CDR3: TGTGCCAGCAGTCCTGGGACAGTCTACGAGCAGTACTTC.

This clonotype was observed many times. CDR3 in amino acids: CASSQGQGNQPQHF. CDR3 in DNA: TGTGCCAGCAGCCAAGGACAGGGGAATCAGCCCCAGCATTTT. The chain has TRBV3-1 and TRBJ1-5, with 8 bases identical to TRBD1. The CDR3 is 14 amino acids. CDR1 is LGHDT and CDR2 is YNNKEL in the germline V gene (reference sequence). J lost 4 bases, V lost 1 base, and 0 bases had no gene match. Full variable domain (rest looked up from reference TRBV3-1 and TRBJ1-5): DTAVSQTPKYLVTQMGNDKSIKCEQNLGHDTMYWYKQDSKKFLKIMFSYNNKELIINETVPNRFSPKSPDKAHLNLHINSLELGDSAVYFCASSQGQGNQPQHFGDGTRLSIL.

This clonotype was found a few times. This chain joins TRBV5-1 and TRBJ2-7; TRBD1 matches 9 bases. This CDR3 comprises 14 residues. Unmatched junction bases numbered 7, after V lost 4 bases and J lost 5 bases. Germline V gene data show CDR1 as SGHRS and CDR2 as YFSETQ. The CDR3 loop is CASSRDRDSDEQYF. The CDR3, as DNA: TGCGCCAGCAGCCGGGACAGGGACAGCGACGAGCAGTACTTC.

J is TRBJ2-5 and V is TRBV12-3 or TRBV12-4; D remains unclear. CDR3 length equals 12 residues. V was cut by 5 bases and J by 9 bases, with 13 bases left in between. The CDR3 sequence: CASSPISRAQYF. CDR3 nucleotides: TGTGCCAGCAGTCCCATATCCCGCGCCCAGTACTTC.

This clonotype has at least ten counts. CDR3 region: CASSQDTSGYYNEQFF. For the CDR3, the DNA is TGTGCCAGCAGCCAAGATACTAGCGGGTATTACAATGAGCAGTTCTTC. V and J are TRBV14 and TRBJ2-1, with TRBD2 matching 9 bases. With V trimmed by 0 bases and J by 4 bases, 4 bases remained unmatched. The CDR3 consists of 16 residues. Germline loops: CDR1 SGHDN, CDR2 FVKESK.

This clonotype appeared a few times. J is TRBJ2-1 and V is TRBV10-3; tentative D call: TRBD1 (6 bases). The CDR3 is 11 residues long. Trimming took 2 bases from V and 15 from J, leaving 11 bases between them. Germline V gives CDR1 ENHRY, CDR2 SYGVKD. CDR3 in amino acids: CAISEGQNSFF. In nucleotides, the CDR3 is TGTGCCATCAGTGAGGGACAGAATTCGTTCTTC.

This clonotype came up once. The V call is TRBV5-1, the J call TRBJ1-2; TRBD1 might be the D (5 bases). This CDR3 is 19 amino acids long. Germline values: CDR1 SGHRS, CDR2 YFSETQ. V lost 1 base to trimming and J lost 2 bases, with 24 bases between them. In DNA, the CDR3 is TGCGCCAGCAGCTTGTATCGTCCGGAGATCGGAGAGGGGAACTATGGCTACACCTTC. It codes for CASSLYRPEIGEGNYGYTF.

This clonotype was counted between two and nine times. The chain employs TRBV5-6 and TRBJ2-1; a weak D match, TRBD2 (5 bases). This CDR3 is 13 amino acids long. The V gene lost 4 bases and the J gene lost 3 bases, with 8 bases spanning the gap. Germline loops: CDR1 SGHDT, CDR2 YYEEEE. This CDR3 is CASSPTSYNEQFF. CDR3 DNA: TGTGCCAGCAGCCCAACTAGCTACAATGAGCAGTTCTTC. The whole variable domain, filled in from reference TRBV5-6 and TRBJ2-1, reads DAGVTQSPTHLIKTRGQQVTLRCSPKSGHDTVSWYQQALGQGPQFIFQYYEEEERQRGNFPDRFSGHQFPNYSSELNVNALLLGDSALYLCASSPTSYNEQFFGPGTRLTVL.

This clonotype was seen ten or more times. V usage is TRBV20-1 and J usage is TRBJ2-1, with D possibly TRBD1 on 5 matching bases. The V end lost 3 bases, the J end lost 2 bases, and 17 bases lay between the germline ends. Germline CDR1 is DFQATT and CDR2 is SNEGSKA (reference sequence). The CDR3 extends over 16 amino acids. The CDR3 bases are TGCAGTGCTAGTCCACTCGACAGTTCAGCCTACAATGAGCAGTTCTTC. Protein product: CSASPLDSSAYNEQFF.

This clonotype was recorded a few times. The rearrangement uses TRBV15 and TRBJ2-5; D tentatively fits TRBD1 or TRBD2 (5 bases each). Trimming removed 5 bases from V and 0 bases from J, with 10 bases in between. Germline-derived CDR1 and CDR2 are LNHNV and YYDKDF (reference sequence). The CDR3 sequence is 14 residues long. Written as DNA, the CDR3 is TGTGCCACCAGCGGGGGACGGCACCAAGAGACCCAGTACTTC. It specifies CATSGGRHQETQYF.

This clonotype was seen once. This chain links TRBV27 with TRBJ1-5; D is unresolved. This CDR3 region has 16 residues. V lost 0 bases to trimming and J lost 6 bases, with 15 bases between them. Germline V gene sequence: CDR1 MNHEY, CDR2 SMNVEV (reference sequence). The CDR3 sequence is CASSLSFPGFGQPQHF. For the CDR3, the DNA is TGTGCCAGCAGTTTATCGTTTCCAGGTTTTGGTCAGCCCCAGCATTTT.

The chain has TRBV5-1 and TRBJ2-3; 11 nucleotides line up with TRBD1. In germline, CDR1 is SGHRS, CDR2 YFSETQ. The trim removed 0 bases at V and 4 bases at J, leaving 4 bases unmatched. CDR3 length equals 16 residues. CDR3 sequence reads: CASSLAPGQGADTQYF. The CDR3 coding sequence is TGCGCCAGCAGCTTGGCCCCGGGACAGGGGGCAGATACGCAGTATTTT.

The table lists this clonotype with a few counts. The chain recombines TRBV6-1 with TRBJ2-7; either TRBD1 or TRBD2 may supply D (5 bases each). Trimming took 6 bases from V and 2 from J, leaving 14 bases between them. The germline gives CDR1 MNHNS, CDR2 SASEGT. The CDR3 spans 14 residues. CDR3 in DNA: TGTGCCAGCAGAAGGGACGCCGGGCCCTACGAGCAGTACTTC. Translating it yields CASRRDAGPYEQYF.

This clonotype was observed a few times. The CDR3 bases are TGTGCCAGCAGCCAAGACGGCAGCTCCTATACCGGGGAGCTGTTTTTT. Protein: CASSQDGSSYTGELFF. This chain uses TRBV3-1 with TRBJ2-2; the D is unclear. Per germline, CDR1 LGHDT and CDR2 YNNKEL (reference sequence). The CDR3 has 16 residues. V shed 0 bases and J shed 5 bases, with 13 bases lying between them.

The CDR3 sequence: CSAKGGGPRSTDTQYF. The CDR3 DNA follows: TGCAGTGCTAAGGGCGGGGGACCTCGAAGCACAGATACGCAGTATTTT. The genes are TRBV20-1 and TRBJ2-3; 7 positions agree with TRBD2. Looked up from germline, CDR1 is DFQATT and CDR2 is SNEGSKA (reference sequence). The junction had 10 bases not matched to a gene; V was cut back by 4 bases and J by 0 bases. The CDR3 is 16 residues long.